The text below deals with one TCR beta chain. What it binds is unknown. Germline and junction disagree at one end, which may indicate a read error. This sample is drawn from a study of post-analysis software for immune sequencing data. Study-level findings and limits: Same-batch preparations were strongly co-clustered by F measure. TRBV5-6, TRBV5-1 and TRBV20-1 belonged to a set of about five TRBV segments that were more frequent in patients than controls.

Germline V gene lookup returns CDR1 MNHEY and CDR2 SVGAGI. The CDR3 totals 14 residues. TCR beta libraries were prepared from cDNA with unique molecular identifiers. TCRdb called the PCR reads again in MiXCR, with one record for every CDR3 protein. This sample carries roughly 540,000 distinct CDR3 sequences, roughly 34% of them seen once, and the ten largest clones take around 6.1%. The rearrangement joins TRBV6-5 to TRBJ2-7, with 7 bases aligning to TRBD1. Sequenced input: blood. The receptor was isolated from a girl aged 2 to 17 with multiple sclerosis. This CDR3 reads CAGSLNRGAYEQYF. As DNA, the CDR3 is TGTGCCGGCAGCCTGAACAGGGGTGCCTACGAGCAGTACTTC.